Following are 26 T cell receptor beta chains from one sample sequenced in a study of T cell changes during pregnancy in multiple sclerosis. The table came from immunoSEQ multiplex PCR; TCRdb's copy has only in-frame clones and leaves some out. The sample contains some 97,000 clones, just over 90% of which appear only once. The sequencing used peripheral blood, collected in the second trimester of pregnancy. Receptor source: a female donor with multiple sclerosis, enrolled in a pregnancy study.

The CDR3 DNA follows: TGTGCCAGCAGCCTGGCCGGGGGGGCACGTGAGCAGTTCTTC. Protein: CASSLAGGAREQFF. The chain is built from TRBV11-2 and TRBJ2-1, with TRBD2 matching 8 bases. The CDR3 totals 14 residues. Germline-derived CDR1 and CDR2 are SGHAT and FQNNGV. Trimming took 5 bases from V and 9 from J; bases not matched to a gene: 9.

V gene TRBV9 combines with J gene TRBJ2-3, with TRBD2 identical over 9 bases. Trimming removed 4 bases from V and 4 bases from J; junction bases left unmatched: 10. Germline V CDR1 and CDR2: SGDLS, YYNGEE. The CDR3 loop spans 16 amino acids. The CDR3 loop reads CASSFRLAAFSDTQYF. CDR3 DNA sequence: TGTGCCAGCAGCTTCCGACTAGCGGCCTTTTCAGATACGCAGTATTTT.

The chain combines TRBV7-7 with TRBJ2-2; TRBD1 aligns across 10 bases. V trimming: 4 bases; J trimming: 6 bases; junction bases outside the gene matches: 17. The CDR3 loop spans 19 amino acids. Germline V CDR1 and CDR2: SSHAT, FNYEAQ (reference sequence). CDR3 DNA sequence: TGTGCCAGCAGCTGGGGTCCGGGACAGGGGTCACCCAGGGCCGGGGAGCTGTTTTTT. Protein: CASSWGPGQGSPRAGELFF.

CDR3 bases: TGTGCCAGAGCCCCCAGTAGCGGGAGGGCTCTTCAAGAGACCCAGTACTTC. Residues: CARAPSSGRALQETQYF. The V call is TRBV2, the J call TRBJ2-5; 11 bases are a match to TRBD2. This CDR3 spans 17 amino acids. The V gene end was trimmed by 9 bases and the J gene end by 2 bases; junction bases not matched to a gene: 14. Germline V gene data show CDR1 as SNHLY and CDR2 as FYNNEI.

This chain joins TRBV7-8 and TRBJ2-7; 7 nucleotides line up with TRBD2. V lost 4 bases and J lost 2; bases outside the gene matches: 8. Germline assignment: CDR1 SGHVS and CDR2 FQNEAQ. The length of the CDR3 is 15 residues. The CDR3 is CASSWTSDIPYEQYF. The CDR3 nucleotides are TGTGCCAGCAGCTGGACTAGTGATATACCCTACGAGCAGTACTTC.

J is TRBJ1-3 and V is TRBV6-6, with TRBD1 identical over 8 bases. CDR1 is MNHNY and CDR2 is SVGAGI in the germline V gene (reference sequence). The trim removed 2 bases at V and 4 bases at J, leaving 7 bases unmatched. This CDR3 region has 16 residues. The CDR3 loop reads CASSYNDRGPGNTIYF. CDR3 in DNA: TGTGCCAGCAGTTACAACGACAGGGGCCCCGGAAACACCATATATTTT.

The chain has TRBV9 and TRBJ2-7, with 8 bases aligning to TRBD2. After removal of 0 bases from V and 1 base from J, the junction contained 3 bases not matched to a gene. This CDR3 region has 15 residues. In germline, CDR1 is SGDLS, CDR2 YYNGEE. Written as DNA, the CDR3 is TGTGCCAGCAGCGTAGGATCGGGGGGGTCCTACGAGCAGTACTTC. Its translation is CASSVGSGGSYEQYF.

The rearrangement uses TRBV6-5 and TRBJ1-5; the D is unclear. With 4 bases removed from V and 3 bases from J, the gap between germline ends came to 10 bases. The CDR3 is 14 amino acids. Germline CDR1 is MNHEY and CDR2 is SVGAGI. The CDR3: CASSFAGFNQPQHF. DNA for the CDR3: TGTGCCAGCAGTTTTGCGGGGTTCAATCAGCCCCAGCATTTT.

This chain links TRBV9 with TRBJ1-2; D perhaps matches TRBD1 (5 bases). CDR3 size: 17 residues. Trimming left V 7 bases short and J 1 base short, with 23 bases between. Germline-derived CDR1 and CDR2 are SGDLS and YYNGEE. The CDR3: CASGGRLGTSYNYGYTF. CDR3 bases: TGTGCCAGCGGAGGGCGCTTGGGGACTTCTTATAACTATGGCTACACCTTC.

The gene calls are TRBV2 and TRBJ1-5, with unresolved D. V gave up 7 bases and J gave up 7 bases, with 14 bases separating them. The CDR3 runs 13 residues. Germline CDR1 reads SNHLY; CDR2 reads FYNNEI. The CDR3 spells CASTGPGEQPQHF. The CDR3 nucleotides are TGTGCCAGCACTGGACCGGGAGAGCAGCCCCAGCATTTT.

V is TRBV5-8 and J is TRBJ1-2; 9 bases line up with TRBD1. Trimming removed 4 bases from V and 10 bases from J; junction bases left unmatched: 17. From germline, CDR1 is SGHTS and CDR2 YDEGEE. This CDR3 is built from 16 residues. The CDR3 region has the DNA TGTGCCAGCAGCCTAAGGGACAGGGATGCGTCTGCGGTCTACACCTTC. It encodes CASSLRDRDASAVYTF.

This chain joins TRBV6-4 and TRBJ2-3, with D possibly matching TRBD2 (5 bases). Trimming took off 7 bases at V and 5 bases at J, with 13 bases between the two ends. This CDR3 is 13 amino acids long. Per germline, CDR1 MRHNA and CDR2 SNTAGT. For the CDR3, the DNA is TGTGCCAGCAACCGCCGGGAAAGAGATACGCAGTATTTT. Its protein product is CASNRRERDTQYF.

The chain combines TRBV6-1 with TRBJ1-1; no firm D call. Germline CDR1 is MNHNS and CDR2 is SASEGT. Trimming shortened V by 6 bases and J by 7 bases, and 9 bases separated the two germline ends. The CDR3 covers 11 residues. DNA of the CDR3: TGTGCCAGCAGGTCCCCCCGTGAAGCTTTCTTT. Residues: CASRSPREAFF.

The rearrangement joins TRBV21-1 to TRBJ1-2. TRBV21-1 corresponds to a pseudogene. This CDR3 is built from 16 residues. This CDR3 reads CASSKDTEGQVYGYTF. CDR3 nucleotides: TGTGCCAGCAGCAAAGATACGGAGGGGCAGGTCTATGGCTACACCTTC.

V gene TRBV5-1 combines with J gene TRBJ2-5; weak D call: TRBD1 (7 bases). The CDR3 covers 16 residues. V lost 0 bases to trimming and J lost 5 bases, with 17 bases between them. From germline, CDR1 is SGHRS and CDR2 YFSETQ. CDR3 sequence reads: CASSLGDLTGMETQYF. CDR3 in DNA: TGCGCCAGCAGCTTGGGGGACTTGACAGGGATGGAGACCCAGTACTTC.

V gene TRBV29-1 combines with J gene TRBJ2-7; TRBD1 matches at 8 bases. CDR3 length equals 12 residues. The V and J ends lost 5 bases and 4 bases, in that order; junction bases with no gene match: 4. Germline V gives CDR1 SQVTM, CDR2 ANQGSEA. CDR3 coding DNA: TGCAGCGTTCGACAGGGGCCATACGAGCAGTACTTC. Protein sequence: CSVRQGPYEQYF.

The chain carries TRBV5-4 and TRBJ1-1, with D possibly being TRBD1 (5 bases). Deletions cut 2 bases from V and 7 bases from J, with 12 bases between. CDR1 is SGHNT and CDR2 is YYREEE in the germline V gene (reference sequence). This CDR3 comprises 13 residues. CDR3 DNA sequence: TGTGCCAGCAGCTTACCGTTAGGGGTTGAAGCTTTCTTT. Translated, it gives CASSLPLGVEAFF. The whole variable domain, remainder taken from reference TRBV5-4 and TRBJ1-1, is ETGVTQSPTHLIKTRGQQVTLRCSSQSGHNTVSWYQQALGQGPQFIFQYYREEENGRGNFPPRFSGLQFPNYSSELNVNALELDDSALYLCASSLPLGVEAFFGQGTRLTVV.

This chain uses TRBV18 with TRBJ2-1, with D possibly being TRBD2 (7 bases). The CDR3 has 15 residues. Trimming cost V 3 bases and J 3 bases, with 12 bases left between them. From germline, CDR1 is KGHSH and CDR2 LQKENI. CDR3 nucleotides: TGTGCCAGCTCACCGGGGGGGGGCTACTACAATGAGCAGTTCTTC. Translation gives CASSPGGGYYNEQFF.

The rearrangement links TRBV15 to TRBJ1-6; 9 nucleotides agree with TRBD1. The CDR3 length is 14 residues. CDR1 is LNHNV, CDR2 YYDKDF, per germline (reference sequence). V was clipped by 1 base and J by 8 bases; unmatched bases: 0. CDR3 amino acids: CATSRGDRDSPLHF. The CDR3 coding sequence is TGTGCCACCAGCAGAGGGGACAGGGATTCACCCCTCCACTTT. Full variable domain (rest looked up from reference TRBV15 and TRBJ1-6): DAMVIQNPRYQVTQFGKPVTLSCSQTLNHNVMYWYQQKSSQAPKLLFHYYDKDFNNEADTPDNFQSRRPNTSFCFLDIRSPGLGDTAMYLCATSRGDRDSPLHFGNGTRLTVT.

The rearrangement joins TRBV19 to TRBJ2-3, with 9 bases matching TRBD1. The J segment lost 3 bases and the V segment lost 1 base, leaving 5 bases of the junction unmatched. The CDR3 consists of 16 residues. CDR1 and CDR2 (germline): LNHDA, SQIVND (reference sequence). The CDR3: CASSIVGTGNTDTQYF. The CDR3 bases are TGTGCCAGTAGTATAGTAGGGACAGGGAATACAGATACGCAGTATTTT.

The V gene is TRBV7-9, the J gene TRBJ1-2; no reliable D call. With 5 bases removed from V and 0 bases from J, the gap between germline ends came to 7 bases. The CDR3 length is 13 residues. Germline CDR1 and CDR2: SEHNR and FQNEAQ (reference sequence). The CDR3 DNA reads TGTGCCAGCAGCCCAACAGCTAACTATGGCTACACCTTC. It yields the protein CASSPTANYGYTF.

The CDR3 DNA reads TGTGCCAGCAGCGTACTAGGGGGCACAGATACGCAGTATTTT. It translates to CASSVLGGTDTQYF. This chain links TRBV9 with TRBJ2-3; TRBD1 is a possible D gene (5 bases). CDR1 SGDLS and CDR2 YYNGEE come from the germline V gene. Trimming removed 1 base at V and 1 base at J, with 7 bases between. The CDR3 is 14 residues long.

CDR3 loop: CASSYSGTYNSPLHF. CDR3 in DNA: TGTGCCAGCAGTTACTCCGGGACCTATAATTCACCCCTCCACTTT. The rearrangement links TRBV5-6 to TRBJ1-6; D remains ambiguous. The V gene's germline CDR1 is SGHDT and CDR2 YYEEEE. CDR3 length: 15 residues. V was clipped by 5 bases and J by 2 bases, with 11 bases between them.

The V gene is TRBV18, the J gene TRBJ2-5; D is uncertain. This CDR3 is built from 13 residues. Trimming left V 2 bases short and J 5 bases short, with 9 bases between. CDR1 is KGHSH, CDR2 LQKENI, per germline. CDR3 nucleotide sequence: TGTGCCAGCTCACCAGACCGGCGGGAGACCCAGTACTTC. Translating it yields CASSPDRRETQYF. The complete variable domain, with remaining parts taken from reference TRBV18 and TRBJ2-5, reads NAGVMQNPRHLVRRRGQEARLRCSPMKGHSHVYWYRQLPEEGLKFMVYLQKENIIDESGMPKERFSAEFPKEGPSILRIQQVVRGDSAAYFCASSPDRRETQYFGPGTRLLVL.

The genes are TRBV18 and TRBJ1-2, with D possibly TRBD1 on 6 matching bases. The V gene's germline CDR1 is KGHSH and CDR2 LQKENI. This CDR3 is built from 13 residues. Trimming removed 3 bases at V and 13 bases at J, with 18 bases between. CDR3 region: CASSPSSGAVPTF. The CDR3 DNA is TGTGCCAGCTCACCTTCATCAGGGGCGGTACCCACCTTC.

The V gene is TRBV7-8, the J gene TRBJ1-2; D might be TRBD1 (6 bases). The CDR3 is 14 residues long. Trimming removed 3 bases at V and 3 bases at J, with 11 bases between. From germline, CDR1 is SGHVS and CDR2 FQNEAQ. CDR3 DNA sequence: TGTGCCAGCAGCTTCAACAGGGCGGACTATGGCTACACCTTC. Translating gives CASSFNRADYGYTF.